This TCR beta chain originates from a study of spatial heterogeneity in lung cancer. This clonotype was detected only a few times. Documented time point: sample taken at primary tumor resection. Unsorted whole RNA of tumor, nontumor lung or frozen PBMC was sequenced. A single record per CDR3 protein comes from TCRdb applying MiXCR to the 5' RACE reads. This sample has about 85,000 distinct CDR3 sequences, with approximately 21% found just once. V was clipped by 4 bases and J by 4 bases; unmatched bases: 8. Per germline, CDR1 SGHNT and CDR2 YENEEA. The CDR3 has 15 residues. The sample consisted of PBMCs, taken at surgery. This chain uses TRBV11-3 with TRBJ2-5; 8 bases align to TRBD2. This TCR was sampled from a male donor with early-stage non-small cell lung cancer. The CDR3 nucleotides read TGTGCCAGCAGCTCGGGGACTAGTGCGATAGAGACCCAGTACTTC. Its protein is CASSSGTSAIETQYF.